This TCR beta chain was captured in a study of cytomegalovirus exposure and HLA in healthy donors. Study findings and constraints: What a later analysis showed was that several of the most significant clusters appeared linked to common viral pathogens.

The V gene lost 2 bases and the J gene lost 2 bases, with 7 bases spanning the gap. The CDR3 extends over 13 amino acids. Germline V CDR1 and CDR2: SGHKS, YYEKEE (reference sequence). PCR amplification relied on 60 Vbeta primers (plus 13 Jbeta primers). Original handling: An analysis performed later counted roughly 80 million unique TCR beta chains (roughly 11 million of them shared). Using immunoSEQ multiplex PCR, the repertoire was profiled, and TCRdb retains in-frame clones only, with some absent. V and J calls and clone size are given by that table; D and trimming were obtained from the DNA. The sample has roughly 54,000 clones, approximately 84% seen once. With regard to this clone: The antigen remains undetermined.

This TCR derives from a man aged 50 to 60 in good health and CMV-seronegative. V usage is TRBV5-5 and J usage is TRBJ2-5, with unresolved D. Source material: PBMCs. The chain's CDR3 is CASSFPLQETQYF. CDR3 nucleotides: TGTGCCAGCAGCTTCCCCTTACAAGAGACCCAGTACTTC.